This paragraph covers one TCR beta chain sequence. J gave up 1 base and V 4 bases, and 4 bases lay outside the gene matches. The CDR3 runs 14 residues. The germline V gene has CDR1 MNHNS and CDR2 SASEGT. The sample is drawn from a study of blood T cell dynamics during melanoma immunotherapy. Libraries were prepared by immunoSEQ multiplex PCR; TCRdb keeps only in-frame clonotypes and omits some of them. The sample lists approximately 28,000 clones, approximately 88% occurring once. Stated time point: week 3, after first cycle of checkpoint inhibitor. This sequence joins TRBV6-1 and TRBJ2-7, with TRBD1 matching over 7 bases. The sequence was obtained from a human donor with melanoma. This specimen consisted of blood, obtained from a patient treated with checkpoint blockade. CDR3 amino acids: CASSAKTGSYEQYF. In DNA form, the CDR3 reads TGTGCCAGCAGTGCCAAGACAGGGTCCTACGAGCAGTACTTC.